The rows below give T cell receptor beta chains drawn from one sample of a study of shared clonotypes between healthy human individuals. Clones were sequenced by immunoSEQ multiplex PCR, and TCRdb holds only the in-frame ones, with some missing. The sample holds about 2.4 million clones, roughly nine tenths seen once. Material: naive CD4+ T cells sorted from blood. All receptors derive from a young man in good health. The conserved cysteine and the conserved F or W are not part of the CDR3 here. Fields, in order: CDR3 protein, J gene, V gene.

CDR3: ASSQDAVDEQF; J: TRBJ2-1; V: TRBV4-1
CDR3: ASSRTGGPYEQY; J: TRBJ2-7; V: TRBV6-5
CDR3: ASSYSSGVNTEAF; J: TRBJ1-1; V: TRBV6-5
CDR3: ASKGRAQYNEQF; J: TRBJ2-1; V: TRBV19
CDR3: ASSPGTSGEQF; J: TRBJ2-1; V: TRBV7-9
CDR3: ASRTDSTHNQPQH; J: TRBJ1-5; V: TRBV28
CDR3: ASSLDRGGRNTEAF; J: TRBJ1-1; V: TRBV5-1
CDR3: ASSVGQGAHEQY; J: TRBJ2-7; V: TRBV2
CDR3: ASSAGGGISPLH; J: TRBJ1-6; V: TRBV10-2
CDR3: ASSRTGFPYEQY; J: TRBJ2-7; V: TRBV5-1
CDR3: ASTGPRLFEKLF; J: TRBJ1-4; V: TRBV19
CDR3: ASSLTGTGPLH; J: TRBJ1-6; V: TRBV27
CDR3: ASSGLGQVYGYT; J: TRBJ1-2; V: TRBV2
CDR3: ASSQGLVADQETQY; J: TRBJ2-5; V: TRBV14
CDR3: ASSLYQGVNEQF; J: TRBJ2-1; V: TRBV7-2
CDR3: ASSFQLGAYQETQY; J: TRBJ2-5; V: TRBV28
CDR3: ASVHYREKLF; J: TRBJ1-4; V: TRBV5-6
CDR3: ASRDSSGGPYEQY; J: TRBJ2-7; V: TRBV2
CDR3: ASRRADENTGELF; J: TRBJ2-2; V: TRBV5-1
CDR3: AISELSTGTGGSPLH; J: TRBJ1-6; V: TRBV10-3
CDR3: ASSLEGGRTDTQY; J: TRBJ2-3; V: TRBV5-4
CDR3: ASSLEASLKGQNEQF; J: TRBJ2-1; V: TRBV5-1
CDR3: ASSFTTGGPYEQY; J: TRBJ2-7; V: TRBV7-2
CDR3: ASSGQGGETQY; J: TRBJ2-5; V: TRBV7-2
CDR3: ASSLASGYGARGYT; J: TRBJ1-2; V: TRBV11-2
CDR3: ASSLDRGGGNTIY; J: TRBJ1-3; V: TRBV7-9
CDR3: ASNRGDSAYEQY; J: TRBJ2-7; V: TRBV5-1
CDR3: ASSLSTVPGDTQY; J: TRBJ2-3; V: TRBV5-1
CDR3: ASSLTFSGTSSYEQY; J: TRBJ2-7; V: TRBV4-1
CDR3: ASSRSGTENNSPLH; J: TRBJ1-6; V: TRBV5-1
CDR3: ASSIGTGGRKNIQY; J: TRBJ2-4; V: TRBV5-6
CDR3: ASSLSGSQFYEQY; J: TRBJ2-7; V: TRBV5-1
CDR3: ASSLGRRTEAF; J: TRBJ1-1; V: TRBV5-6
CDR3: ASSLGQLYNSPLH; J: TRBJ1-6; V: TRBV7-8
CDR3: ASSQGNVPDTQY; J: TRBJ2-3; V: TRBV4-2
CDR3: ASSYSRRGPYEQY; J: TRBJ2-7; V: TRBV6-5
CDR3: ASSVGPVGEGYT; J: TRBJ1-2; V: TRBV9
CDR3: ASRRGGFSGYT; J: TRBJ1-2; V: TRBV11-2
CDR3: AWNEASPNYGYT; J: TRBJ1-2; V: TRBV30
CDR3: ASSLGLEVISYNEQF; J: TRBJ2-1; V: TRBV11-2
CDR3: ASSFPGYEQY; J: TRBJ2-7; V: TRBV5-6
CDR3: AISLQGVGTEAF; J: TRBJ1-1; V: TRBV10-3
CDR3: ASSLAVAGGGDTQY; J: TRBJ2-3; V: TRBV5-1
CDR3: ASSSFSGLDTEAF; J: TRBJ1-1; V: TRBV18
CDR3: AWTPTLFSGNTIY; J: TRBJ1-3; V: TRBV30
CDR3: ASSAAERGGIFDTQY; J: TRBJ2-3; V: TRBV5-4
CDR3: ASRAPSGRRNEQF; J: TRBJ2-1; V: TRBV6-5
CDR3: ASTILAGGPYEQY; J: TRBJ2-7; V: TRBV2
CDR3: ASSFDKWNEQY; J: TRBJ2-7; V: TRBV7-9
CDR3: ASSPAQAGGLGTQY; J: TRBJ2-5; V: TRBV6-6
CDR3: ASSLVRIRVSSYEQY; J: TRBJ2-7; V: TRBV5-8
CDR3: ASRGLAGSGELF; J: TRBJ2-2; V: TRBV6-5
CDR3: ASSLFGGRNSPLH; J: TRBJ1-6; V: TRBV13
CDR3: ASSFAGLAGETQY; J: TRBJ2-5; V: TRBV7-8